This TCR beta chain was captured by sequencing in a study of blood T cell repertoires in COVID-19. About the research overall: Sites across the United States, Italy and Spain contributed samples from acute and convalescent COVID-19. The analysed material was cDNA or gDNA that came from T cells, B-cell-depleted T cells, or PBMCs.

Per the original methods: Estimates of nucleated cell counts were drawn from the amplification of reference gene primers. Measured with immunoSEQ multiplex PCR; TCRdb has only the in-frame clones, and not every one. Clone size and the V and J calls come from that table; the DNA yielded D and trimming. The sample has tens of thousands of clones; approximately 90% are singletons. The CDR3 sequence is 11 residues long. Trimming removed 5 bases at V and 7 bases at J, with 8 bases between. Germline CDR1 MNHEY, CDR2 SVGAGI. The chain joins TRBV6-5 to TRBJ1-2, with a tentative D call TRBD1 (6 bases). This TCR derives from a woman aged 80 or over with active COVID-19. Material: peripheral blood. CDR3 region: CASSSRGGYTF. For the CDR3, the DNA is TGTGCCAGCAGTAGCAGGGGTGGCTACACCTTC.